This T cell receptor (beta chain) comes out of a study of tumor T cells in aggressive B-cell lymphoma. CDR1 and CDR2 (germline): SGHRS, YFSETQ. The CDR3 has 12 residues. Between the trimmed V and J ends, which lost 1 base and 6 bases, there was a span of 8 bases. In its sample, this clone was seen a few times. TCRdb's table, derived via immunoSEQ multiplex PCR, lists solely in-frame clones and lacks some. Among 2,000 to 2,500 clones listed, 79% were seen once. This TCR was sampled from an adult with diffuse large B cell lymphoma. Specimen: tumor tissue. The V gene is TRBV5-1, the J gene TRBJ2-7; D is perhaps TRBD1 (5 bases). CDR3 loop: CASSLQGSEQYF. CDR3 in DNA: TGCGCCAGCAGCTTGCAGGGTAGCGAGCAGTACTTC.